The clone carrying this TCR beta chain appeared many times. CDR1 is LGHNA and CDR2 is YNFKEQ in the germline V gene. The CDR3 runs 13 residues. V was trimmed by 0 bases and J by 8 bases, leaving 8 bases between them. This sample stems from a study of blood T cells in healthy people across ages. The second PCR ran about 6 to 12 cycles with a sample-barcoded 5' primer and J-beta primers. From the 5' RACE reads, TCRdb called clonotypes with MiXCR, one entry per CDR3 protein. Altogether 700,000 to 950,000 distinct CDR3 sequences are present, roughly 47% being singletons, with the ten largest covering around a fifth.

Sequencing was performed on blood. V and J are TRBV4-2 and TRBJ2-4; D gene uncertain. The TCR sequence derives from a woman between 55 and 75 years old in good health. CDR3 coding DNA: TGTGCCAGCAGCCAAGACCCCCGGGACATTCAGTACTTC. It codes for CASSQDPRDIQYF.